The rows below give T cell receptor beta chains drawn from one sample of a study of cytomegalovirus exposure and HLA in healthy donors. The method was immunoSEQ multiplex PCR; TCRdb's version includes in-frame clones alone and lacks a portion of them. The table lists roughly 330,000 clones, around 87% of them singletons. Sequenced sample: PBMCs. These receptors were collected from a woman aged 25-40 years in good health and CMV-seropositive. CDR3s include the opening cysteine and the closing phenylalanine or tryptophan. D genes are given only for firm matches. Size tells how often a clone was seen (once, few, many) or the class of an expanded clone, and some rows leave it out.

>TRBV7-9|-|TRBJ2-1|-
TGTGCCAGTGGCTGGAGCTCCTACAATGAGCAGTTCTTC
CASGWSSYNEQFF
>TRBV9|-|TRBJ2-6|-
TGTGCCAGCAGCGTAGGGGCCGGGTCTGGGGCCAACGTCCTGACTTTC
CASSVGAGSGANVLTF
>TRBV11-2|few|TRBJ2-2|TRBD2
TGTGCCAGCAGCCCAAACCCGGCGGGGGTGGAGCTGTTTTTT
CASSPNPAGVELFF
>TRBV9|-|TRBJ2-5|-
TGTGCCAGCAGCCTCAGGGGGAGGGAGACCCAGTACTTC
CASSLRGRETQYF
>TRBV27|-|TRBJ2-1|-
TGTGCCAGCAGTTTCCAGGGCTACAATGAGCAGTTCTTC
CASSFQGYNEQFF
>TRBV7-6|-|TRBJ2-7|-
TGTGCCAGCAGCTCGGGGGACAGCTCCTACGAGCAGTACTTC
CASSSGDSSYEQYF
>TRBV30|-|TRBJ1-4|-
TGTGCCTGGAGTGTACCTTGGGATGAAAAACTGTTTTTT
CAWSVPWDEKLFF
>TRBV29-1|-|TRBJ2-1|-
TGCAGCGTTGATTCGGGGGTACGTACGTACAATGAGCAGTTCTTC
CSVDSGVRTYNEQFF
>TRBV4-3|-|TRBJ1-2|-
TGCGCCAGCAGCCTTAGGAGCGACTATGGCTACACCTTC
CASSLRSDYGYTF
>TRBV6-5|-|TRBJ1-1|TRBD1
TGTGCCAGCAGTTTTAGACAGGGGCGAGCTTTCTTT
CASSFRQGRAFF
>TRBV7-2|-|TRBJ1-5|-
TGTGCCAGCAGCTTAGTGCAGGCCAATCAGCCCCAGCATTTT
CASSLVQANQPQHF
>TRBV6-5|-|TRBJ2-6|-
TGTGCCAGCAGTTACCAGGGGTCTGGGGCCAACGTCCTGACTTTC
CASSYQGSGANVLTF
>TRBV7-2|once|TRBJ2-7|-
TGTGCCAGCAGCTTAGCGTCGGGCATCCAGTACGAGCAGTACTTC
CASSLASGIQYEQYF
>TRBV10-1|-|TRBJ1-2|-
TGCGCCAGCAGGCACAGGGATGGCTACACCTTC
CASRHRDGYTF
>TRBV5-6|-|TRBJ2-7|-
TGTGCCAGCAGCCGTCTCATGGCCGAGCAGTACTTC
CASSRLMAEQYF
>TRBV2|few|TRBJ2-2|-
TGTGCCAGCAGGTGGGCGACGAACACCGGGGAGCTGTTTTTT
CASRWATNTGELFF
>TRBV15|-|TRBJ2-3|-
TGTGCCACCAGCAGAGGGGGAGATACGCAGTATTTT
CATSRGGDTQYF
>TRBV9|once|TRBJ2-1|-
TGTGCCAGCAGCGCCCCCAGGGGAAACAATGAGCAGTTCTTC
CASSAPRGNNEQFF
>TRBV28|-|TRBJ2-4|-
TGTGCCAGCAGTTTGAGGGAGTGGAACAAAAACATTCAGTACTTC
CASSLREWNKNIQYF
>TRBV6-5|few|TRBJ1-2|TRBD1
TGTGCCAGCAGTTACCAGACAGGGAACTATGGCTACACCTTC
CASSYQTGNYGYTF
>TRBV4-1|-|TRBJ2-7|-
TGCGCCAGCACGCCGCAGGGGGAGGCCCCCCACGAGCAGTACTTC
CASTPQGEAPHEQYF
>TRBV28|-|TRBJ1-5|-
TGTGCCAGCGCAGCTCTAAATCAGCCCCAGCATTTT
CASAALNQPQHF
>TRBV19|few|TRBJ2-2|TRBD2
TGTGCCAGTATCGGACTAGCGGGAGGGTCCGGGGAGCTGTTTTTT
CASIGLAGGSGELFF
>TRBV28|few|TRBJ2-3|-
TGTGCCAGCAGCACTCCTAACACAGATACGCAGTATTTT
CASSTPNTDTQYF
>TRBV9|once|TRBJ2-2|TRBD2
TGTGCCAGCAGCGCTACTAGCGGGCCGAACACCGGGGAGCTGTTTTTT
CASSATSGPNTGELFF
>TRBV19|-|TRBJ2-4|-
TGTGCCAGTAGTACTCAGGTCATTCTAGCCAAAAACATTCAGTACTTC
CASSTQVILAKNIQYF
>TRBV7-3|-|TRBJ2-1|TRBD2
TGTGCCAGCAGCTCCACGGAGCGGGGGGTCTACAATGAGCAGTTCTTC
CASSSTERGVYNEQFF
>TRBV5-4|-|TRBJ2-5|-
TGTGCCAGCAGCCCCCCAAATGGAGAGACCCAGTACTTC
CASSPPNGETQYF
>TRBV28|-|TRBJ2-1|-
TGTGCCAGCAGTTTTTCAGTGGGCCAGCCCTGGATCTTC
CASSFSVGQPWIF
>TRBV27|-|TRBJ2-7|TRBD2
TGTGCCAGCAGTTTATCTCCGACTAGCGTGGCCTACGAGCAGTACTTC
CASSLSPTSVAYEQYF
>TRBV18|-|TRBJ2-3|-
TGTGCCAGCTCACCACCCGCCGGTACAGATACGCAGTATTTT
CASSPPAGTDTQYF
>TRBV7-9|-|TRBJ2-7|TRBD1
TGTGCCAGCAGCTTCGGGACAGGGGACGAGCAGTACTTC
CASSFGTGDEQYF
>TRBV30|once|TRBJ2-7|TRBD1
TGTGCCCGGGGACAGTCCTACGAGCAGTACTTC
CARGQSYEQYF
>TRBV6-6|-|TRBJ1-4|-
TGTGCCAGCAGTTACAGTCAGAATAATGAAAAACTGTTTTTT
CASSYSQNNEKLFF
>TRBV7-9|-|TRBJ2-1|TRBD1
TGTGCCAGCAGCTCCGGACAGGGGGCTGACAATGAGCAGTTCTTC
CASSSGQGADNEQFF
>TRBV30|-|TRBJ1-6|-
TGTGCCTGGAGGGAATCCTATAATTCACCCCTCCACTTT
CAWRESYNSPLHF
>TRBV30|-|TRBJ2-1|-
TGTGCCTGGAGTGTAAAATCTACTAACTACAATGAGCAGTTCTTC
CAWSVKSTNYNEQFF
>TRBV28|-|TRBJ1-4|TRBD1
TGTGCCAGCAGTTCCGCGGGGACAGGGGTTACTAATGAAAAACTGTTTTTT
CASSSAGTGVTNEKLFF
>TRBV5-5|many|TRBJ2-5|-
TGTGCCAGCACGCTAGCACTACAAGAGACCCAGTACTTC
CASTLALQETQYF
>TRBV2|-|TRBJ1-5|-
TGTGCCAGCAGTGAAGTGGGGCTTAGCAATCAGCCCCAGCATTTT
CASSEVGLSNQPQHF
>TRBV11-2|-|TRBJ2-1|TRBD1
TGTGCCAGCAGCATTCCGGGACAGACCTACAATGAGCAGTTCTTC
CASSIPGQTYNEQFF
>TRBV4-3|-|TRBJ2-2|-
TGCGCCAGCAGTGCGTCGGGCCACCCGAACACCGGGGAGCTGTTTTTT
CASSASGHPNTGELFF
>TRBV28|-|TRBJ1-2|TRBD1
TGTGCCAGCAGTTTCCGTAGACAGGGGGCCGTTTCTAACTATGGCTACACCTTC
CASSFRRQGAVSNYGYTF
>TRBV30|-|TRBJ2-7|TRBD1
TGTGCCTGGAGTGAGGGACAGGGGATTTGGCACTTC
CAWSEGQGIWHF
>TRBV11-3|once|TRBJ2-7|-
TGTGCCAGCAGCTTAGAGTCTAGCGCTTACGAGCAGTACTTC
CASSLESSAYEQYF
>TRBV29-1|-|TRBJ2-7|-
TGCAGCGTCTTAGTGAAGCAGTACTTC
CSVLVKQYF
>TRBV15|-|TRBJ2-3|-
TGTGCCACCAGCAGAGTGGCCCCTGGTGTGCAGTATTTT
CATSRVAPGVQYF
>TRBV5-1|-|TRBJ2-3|TRBD2
TGCGCCAGCAGCTTTGTAGCGGGTGGTGATACGCAGTATTTT
CASSFVAGGDTQYF
>TRBV11-2|few|TRBJ2-7|-
TGTGCCAGCAGCTTTGAGGGGACCCCGTCCGAGCAGTACTTC
CASSFEGTPSEQYF
>TRBV28|-|TRBJ1-5|-
TGTGCCAGCAGTTTATATACCGTCCGACAGGCCCAGTATCAGCCCCAGCATTTT
CASSLYTVRQAQYQPQHF
>TRBV30|-|TRBJ1-5|-
TGTGCCTGGAGTGGAGGGGGGGGTCAGCCCCAGCATTTT
CAWSGGGGQPQHF
>TRBV4-3|-|TRBJ2-7|-
TGCGCCAGCAGCCAAACTAGTGCCACTTCCTACGAGCAGTACTTC
CASSQTSATSYEQYF
>TRBV6-1|-|TRBJ1-2|-
TGTGCCAGCAGTGAGCAGGGAGCTGGGTCCTATGGCTACACCTTC
CASSEQGAGSYGYTF